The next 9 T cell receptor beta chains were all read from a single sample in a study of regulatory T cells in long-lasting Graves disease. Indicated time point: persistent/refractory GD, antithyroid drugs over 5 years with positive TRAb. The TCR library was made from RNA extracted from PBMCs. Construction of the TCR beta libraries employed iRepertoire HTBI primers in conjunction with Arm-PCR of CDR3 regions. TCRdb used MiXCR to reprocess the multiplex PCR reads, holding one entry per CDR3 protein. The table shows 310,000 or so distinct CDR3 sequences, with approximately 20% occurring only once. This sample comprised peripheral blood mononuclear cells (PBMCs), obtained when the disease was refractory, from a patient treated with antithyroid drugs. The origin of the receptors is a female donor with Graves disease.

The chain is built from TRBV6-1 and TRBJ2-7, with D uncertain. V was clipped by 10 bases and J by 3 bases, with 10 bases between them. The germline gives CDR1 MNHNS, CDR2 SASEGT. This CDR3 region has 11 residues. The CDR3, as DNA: TGTGCCACCCGAGTGGGCTACGAGCAGTACTTC. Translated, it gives CATRVGYEQYF.

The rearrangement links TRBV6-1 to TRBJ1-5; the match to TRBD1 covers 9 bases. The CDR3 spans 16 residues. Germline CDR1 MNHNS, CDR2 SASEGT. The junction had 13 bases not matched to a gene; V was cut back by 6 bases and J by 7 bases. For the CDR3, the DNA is TGTGCCAGCAGGCCCAAAAGGGACAGGGCAGGACAGCCCCAGCATTTT. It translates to CASRPKRDRAGQPQHF.

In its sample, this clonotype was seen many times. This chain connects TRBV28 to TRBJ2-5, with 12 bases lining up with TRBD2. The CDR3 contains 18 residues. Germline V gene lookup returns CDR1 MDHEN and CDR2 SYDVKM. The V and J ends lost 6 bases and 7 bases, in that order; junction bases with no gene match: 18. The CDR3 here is CASRPASALAGGGGTQYF. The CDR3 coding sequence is TGTGCCAGCAGGCCCGCATCGGCACTAGCGGGAGGAGGAGGGACCCAGTACTTC.

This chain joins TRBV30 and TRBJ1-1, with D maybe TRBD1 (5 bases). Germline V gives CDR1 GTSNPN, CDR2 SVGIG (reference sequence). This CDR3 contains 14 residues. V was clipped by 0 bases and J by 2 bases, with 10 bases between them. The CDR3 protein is CAWSVGQGNTEAFF. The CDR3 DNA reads TGTGCCTGGAGTGTAGGGCAGGGTAACACTGAAGCTTTCTTT.

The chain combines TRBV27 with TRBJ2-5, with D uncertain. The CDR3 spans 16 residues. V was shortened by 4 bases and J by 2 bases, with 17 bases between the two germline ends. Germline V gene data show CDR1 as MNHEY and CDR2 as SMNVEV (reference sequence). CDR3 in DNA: TGTGCCAGCAGTTCCTTCGACCACCCAAGGCAAGAGACCCAGTACTTC. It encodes CASSSFDHPRQETQYF.

DNA of the CDR3: TGTGCCATCAGTGAAGGAAGTTCTGGAAACACCATATATTTT. Translation: CAISEGSSGNTIYF. V usage is TRBV10-3 and J usage is TRBJ1-3; D is ambiguous. V was trimmed by 3 bases and J by 1 base, leaving 7 bases between them. This CDR3 comprises 14 residues. Germline CDR1 reads ENHRY; CDR2 reads SYGVKD.

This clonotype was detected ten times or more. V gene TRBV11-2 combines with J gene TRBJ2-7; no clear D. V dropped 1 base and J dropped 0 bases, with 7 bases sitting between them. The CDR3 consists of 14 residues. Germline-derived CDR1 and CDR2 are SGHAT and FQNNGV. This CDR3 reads CASSLVPSSYEQYF. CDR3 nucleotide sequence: TGTGCCAGCAGCTTAGTTCCTAGCTCCTACGAGCAGTACTTC.

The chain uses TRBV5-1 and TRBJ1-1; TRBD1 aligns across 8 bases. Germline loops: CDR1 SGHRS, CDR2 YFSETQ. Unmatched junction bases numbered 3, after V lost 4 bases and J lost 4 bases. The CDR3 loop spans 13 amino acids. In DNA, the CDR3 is TGCGCCAGCAGCATCGGACAGGGCACTGAAGCTTTCTTT. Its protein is CASSIGQGTEAFF.

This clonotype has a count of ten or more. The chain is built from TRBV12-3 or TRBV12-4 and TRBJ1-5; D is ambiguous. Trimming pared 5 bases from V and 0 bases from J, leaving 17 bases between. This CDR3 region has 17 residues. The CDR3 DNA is TGTGCCAGCAGTCTCCAACCGACGGCCTATAGCAATCAGCCCCAGCATTTT. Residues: CASSLQPTAYSNQPQHF.